This T cell receptor (beta chain) was recorded in a study of T cells in Graves' hyperthyroidism and ophthalmopathy. CDR1 is SGHTA, CDR2 FQGNSA, per germline. V shed 9 bases and J shed 0 bases, with 12 bases lying between them. The CDR3 covers 13 residues. This clonotype has a count of ten or more. RNA transcripts were the template for amplifying TCR beta CDR3 regions. TCR CDR3 regions were first amplified by RT-PCR with HTBI primers. Via MiXCR, TCRdb re-called the multiplex PCR reads, giving one row per CDR3 protein. Of 160,000 or so distinct CDR3 sequences detected, over 8% appear once; the ten largest clones hold around 20%.

Sequences were obtained from blood. The clonotype originates from a woman aged 18-29 years with Graves' hyperthyroidism that later progressed to Graves' ophthalmopathy. V gene TRBV7-2 combines with J gene TRBJ2-7, with D maybe TRBD1 (6 bases). The CDR3 nucleotides are TGTGCCAGTCTATCAGGGGACTCCTACGAGCAGTACTTC. Translation: CASLSGDSYEQYF.